This T cell receptor (beta chain) originates from a study of spatial heterogeneity in lung cancer. Study-wide context: Mean representation of each unique TCR and UMI combination in the raw reads exceeded 8.5 occurrences.

CDR3 length equals 18 residues. V shed 2 bases and J shed 2 bases, with 19 bases lying between them. Germline CDR1 and CDR2: MGHRA and YSYEKL. As for time point: sample taken at primary tumor resection. Whole RNA obtained from tumor, nontumor lung or frozen PBMC underwent sequencing without sorting. TCRdb independently ran MiXCR on the 5' RACE reads; one entry per CDR3 protein. Seen here are about 8,100 distinct CDR3 sequences, around 13% observed once, and the top ten hold about 11%. Study-wide results and limits: Expanded alpha and beta TCR counts within tumors tracked tumor mutation counts.

This clonotype was seen at least ten times. Its matching antigen is unknown. A library made for alpha chains picked up this beta chain off target, so its size means little. The rearrangement links TRBV4-1 to TRBJ2-1; possibly TRBD2 for D (6 bases). This material consisted of lung tumor tissue, taken at surgery. The receptor was isolated from a male donor with early-stage non-small cell lung cancer. The CDR3 sequence is CASSQYGGREIAYNEQFF. CDR3 nucleotides: TGCGCCAGCAGCCAATATGGAGGACGGGAGATAGCCTACAATGAGCAGTTCTTC.